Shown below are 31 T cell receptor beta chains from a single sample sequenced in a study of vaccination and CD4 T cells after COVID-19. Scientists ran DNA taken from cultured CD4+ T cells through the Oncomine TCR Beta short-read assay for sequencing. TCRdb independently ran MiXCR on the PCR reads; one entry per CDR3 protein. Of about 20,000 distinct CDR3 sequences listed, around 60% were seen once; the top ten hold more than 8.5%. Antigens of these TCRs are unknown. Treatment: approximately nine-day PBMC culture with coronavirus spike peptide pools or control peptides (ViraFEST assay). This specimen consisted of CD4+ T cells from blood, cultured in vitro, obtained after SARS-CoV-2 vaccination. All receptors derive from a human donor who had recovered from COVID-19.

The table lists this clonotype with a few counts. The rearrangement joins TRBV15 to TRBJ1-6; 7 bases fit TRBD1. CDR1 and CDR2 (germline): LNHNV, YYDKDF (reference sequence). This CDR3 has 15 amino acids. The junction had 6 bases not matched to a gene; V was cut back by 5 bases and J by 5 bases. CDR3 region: CATSQDRRNNSPLHF. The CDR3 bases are TGTGCCACCAGCCAGGACAGGAGGAATAATTCACCCCTCCACTTT. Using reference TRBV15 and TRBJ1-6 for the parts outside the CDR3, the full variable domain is DAMVIQNPRYQVTQFGKPVTLSCSQTLNHNVMYWYQQKSSQAPKLLFHYYDKDFNNEADTPDNFQSRRPNTSFCFLDIRSPGLGDTAMYLCATSQDRRNNSPLHFGNGTRLTVT.

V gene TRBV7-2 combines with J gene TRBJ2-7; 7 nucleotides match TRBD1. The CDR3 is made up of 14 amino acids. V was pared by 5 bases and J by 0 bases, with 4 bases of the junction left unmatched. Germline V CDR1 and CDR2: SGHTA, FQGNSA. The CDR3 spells CASSRDRSSYEQYF. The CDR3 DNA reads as TGTGCCAGCAGCCGGGACAGAAGCTCCTACGAGCAGTACTTC. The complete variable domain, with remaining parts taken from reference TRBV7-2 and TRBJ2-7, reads GAGVSQSPSNKVTEKGKDVELRCDPISGHTALYWYRQSLGQGLEFLIYFQGNSAPDKSGLPSDRFSAERTGGSVSTLTIQRTQQEDSAVYLCASSRDRSSYEQYFGPGTRLTVT.

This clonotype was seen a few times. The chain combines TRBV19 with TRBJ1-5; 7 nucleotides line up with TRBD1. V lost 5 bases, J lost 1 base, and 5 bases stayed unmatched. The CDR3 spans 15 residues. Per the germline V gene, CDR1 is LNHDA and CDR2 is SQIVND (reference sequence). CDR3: CASSPQGVSNQPQHF. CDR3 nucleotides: TGTGCCAGTAGTCCCCAGGGGGTAAGCAATCAGCCCCAGCATTTT.

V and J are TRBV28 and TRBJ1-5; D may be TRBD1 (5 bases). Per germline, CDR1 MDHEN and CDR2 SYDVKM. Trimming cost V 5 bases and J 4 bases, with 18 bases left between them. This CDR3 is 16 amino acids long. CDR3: CASSQHEGAGNQPQHF. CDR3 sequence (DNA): TGTGCCAGCAGTCAGCACGAAGGGGCAGGGAATCAGCCCCAGCATTTT.

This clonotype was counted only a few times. The CDR3 spells CSASLQPQETQYF. In DNA, the CDR3 is TGCAGTGCTAGTCTACAGCCTCAAGAGACCCAGTACTTC. This chain connects TRBV20-1 to TRBJ2-5; the D is unclear. V shed 3 bases and J shed 2 bases, with 10 bases lying between them. The CDR3 is made up of 13 amino acids. Germline V CDR1 and CDR2: DFQATT, SNEGSKA (reference sequence).

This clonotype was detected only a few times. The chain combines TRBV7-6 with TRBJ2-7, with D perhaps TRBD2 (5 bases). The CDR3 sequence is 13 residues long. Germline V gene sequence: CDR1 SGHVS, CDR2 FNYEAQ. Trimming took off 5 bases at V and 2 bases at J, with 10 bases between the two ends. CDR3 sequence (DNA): TGTGCCAGCAGCCCAGCGGTAGCCTACGAGCAGTACTTC. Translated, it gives CASSPAVAYEQYF.

CDR3 sequence: CASSLEGYEQYF. CDR3 DNA sequence: TGTGCCAGCAGCTTAGAGGGGTACGAGCAGTACTTC. The rearrangement links TRBV11-2 to TRBJ2-7; the D is unclear. Between the trimmed V and J ends, which lost 0 bases and 4 bases, there was a span of 4 bases. CDR1 is SGHAT and CDR2 is FQNNGV in the germline V gene. The CDR3 sequence is 12 residues long.

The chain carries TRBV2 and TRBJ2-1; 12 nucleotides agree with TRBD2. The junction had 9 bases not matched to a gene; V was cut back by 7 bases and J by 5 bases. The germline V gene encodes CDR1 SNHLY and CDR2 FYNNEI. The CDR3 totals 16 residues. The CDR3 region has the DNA TGTGCCAGCACTAGAATAAGACTAGCGGGAGACAATGAGCAGTTCTTC. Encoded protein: CASTRIRLAGDNEQFF.

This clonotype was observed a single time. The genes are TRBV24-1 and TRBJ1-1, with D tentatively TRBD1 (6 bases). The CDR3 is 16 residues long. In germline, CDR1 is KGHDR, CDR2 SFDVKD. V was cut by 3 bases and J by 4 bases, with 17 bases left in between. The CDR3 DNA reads TGTGCCACCAGTGATAGCAGACAGGTCTGGAGCACTGAAGCTTTCTTT. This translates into CATSDSRQVWSTEAFF.

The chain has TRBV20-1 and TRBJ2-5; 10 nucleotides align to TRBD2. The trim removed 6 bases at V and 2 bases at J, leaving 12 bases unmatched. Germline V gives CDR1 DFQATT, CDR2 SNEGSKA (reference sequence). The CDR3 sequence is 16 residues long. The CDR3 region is CSAHIPGTSDQETQYF. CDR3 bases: TGCAGTGCACATATTCCGGGGACTAGCGATCAAGAGACCCAGTACTTC.

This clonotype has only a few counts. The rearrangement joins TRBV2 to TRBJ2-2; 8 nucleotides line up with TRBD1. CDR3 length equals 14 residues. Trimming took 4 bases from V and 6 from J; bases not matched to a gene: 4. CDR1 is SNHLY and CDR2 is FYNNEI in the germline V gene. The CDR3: CASSADRAAGELFF. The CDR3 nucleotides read TGTGCCAGCAGTGCGGACAGGGCTGCCGGGGAGCTGTTTTTT.

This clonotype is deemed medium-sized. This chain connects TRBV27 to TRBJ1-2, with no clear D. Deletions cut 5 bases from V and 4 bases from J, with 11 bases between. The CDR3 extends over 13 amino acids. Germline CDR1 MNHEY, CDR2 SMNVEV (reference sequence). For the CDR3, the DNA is TGTGCCAGCAGTACAGCGGGTGCCTATGGCTACACCTTC. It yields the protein CASSTAGAYGYTF.

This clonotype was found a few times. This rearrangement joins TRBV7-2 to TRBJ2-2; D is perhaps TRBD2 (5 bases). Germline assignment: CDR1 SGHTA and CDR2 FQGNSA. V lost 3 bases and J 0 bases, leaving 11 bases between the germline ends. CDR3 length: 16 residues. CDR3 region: CASSFRGLANTGELFF. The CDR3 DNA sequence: TGTGCCAGCAGCTTCCGGGGTTTAGCGAACACCGGGGAGCTGTTTTTT.

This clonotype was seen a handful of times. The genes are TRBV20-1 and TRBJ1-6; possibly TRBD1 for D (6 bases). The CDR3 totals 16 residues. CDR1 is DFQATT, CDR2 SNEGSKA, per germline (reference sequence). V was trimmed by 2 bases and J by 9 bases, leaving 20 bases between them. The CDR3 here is CSARRQGNGGSSPLHF. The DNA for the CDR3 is TGCAGTGCTAGAAGGCAGGGGAATGGGGGCAGTTCACCCCTCCACTTT.

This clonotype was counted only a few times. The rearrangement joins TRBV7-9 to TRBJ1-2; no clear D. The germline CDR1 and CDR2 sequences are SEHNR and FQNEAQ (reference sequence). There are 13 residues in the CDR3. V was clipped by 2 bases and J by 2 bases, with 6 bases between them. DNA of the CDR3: TGTGCCAGCAGCTTAAGTCTCAACTATGGCTACACCTTC. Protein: CASSLSLNYGYTF. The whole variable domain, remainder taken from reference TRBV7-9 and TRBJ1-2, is DTGVSQNPRHKITKRGQNVTFRCDPISEHNRLYWYRQTLGQGPEFLTYFQNEAQLEKSRLLSDRFSAERPKGSFSTLEIQRTEQGDSAMYLCASSLSLNYGYTFGSGTRLTVV.

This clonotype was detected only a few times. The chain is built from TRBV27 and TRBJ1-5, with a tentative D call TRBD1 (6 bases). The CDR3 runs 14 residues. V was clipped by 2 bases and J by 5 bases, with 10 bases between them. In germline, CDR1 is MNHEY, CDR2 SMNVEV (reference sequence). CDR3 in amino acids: CASSLLQGYQPQHF. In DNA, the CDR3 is TGTGCCAGCAGTTTACTGCAGGGGTATCAGCCCCAGCATTTT.

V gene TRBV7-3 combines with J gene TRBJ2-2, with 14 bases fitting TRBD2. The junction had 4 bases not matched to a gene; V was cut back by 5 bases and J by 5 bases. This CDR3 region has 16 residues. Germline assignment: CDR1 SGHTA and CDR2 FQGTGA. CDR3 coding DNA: TGTGCCAGCAGCGGGGGACTAGCGGGGGAAACCGGGGAGCTGTTTTTT. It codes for CASSGGLAGETGELFF.

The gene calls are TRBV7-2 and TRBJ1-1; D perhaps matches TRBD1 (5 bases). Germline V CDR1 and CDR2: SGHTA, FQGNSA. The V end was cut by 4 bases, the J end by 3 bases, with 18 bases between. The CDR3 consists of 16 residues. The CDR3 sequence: CASSSTRGARYTEAFF. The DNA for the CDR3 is TGTGCCAGCAGCTCCACCAGAGGGGCCCGGTACACTGAAGCTTTCTTT.

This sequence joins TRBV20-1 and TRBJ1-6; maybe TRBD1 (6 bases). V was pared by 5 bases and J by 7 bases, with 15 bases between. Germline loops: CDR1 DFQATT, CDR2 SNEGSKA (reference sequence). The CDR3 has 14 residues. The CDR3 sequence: CSAREQGGNSPLHF. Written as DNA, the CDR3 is TGCAGTGCTCGTGAACAGGGTGGGAATTCACCCCTCCACTTT.

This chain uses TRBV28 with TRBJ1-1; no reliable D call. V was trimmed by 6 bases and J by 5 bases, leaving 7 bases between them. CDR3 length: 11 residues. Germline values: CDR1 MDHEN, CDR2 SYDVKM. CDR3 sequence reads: CASRSNTEAFF. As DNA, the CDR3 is TGTGCCAGCAGAAGTAATACTGAAGCTTTCTTT.

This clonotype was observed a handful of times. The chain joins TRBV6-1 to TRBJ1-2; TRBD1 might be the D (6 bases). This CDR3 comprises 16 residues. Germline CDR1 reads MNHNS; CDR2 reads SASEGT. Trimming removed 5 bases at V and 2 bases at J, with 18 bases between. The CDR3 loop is CASSKVSTGLNYGYTF. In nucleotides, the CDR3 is TGTGCCAGCAGTAAAGTAAGTACAGGGCTAAACTATGGCTACACCTTC.

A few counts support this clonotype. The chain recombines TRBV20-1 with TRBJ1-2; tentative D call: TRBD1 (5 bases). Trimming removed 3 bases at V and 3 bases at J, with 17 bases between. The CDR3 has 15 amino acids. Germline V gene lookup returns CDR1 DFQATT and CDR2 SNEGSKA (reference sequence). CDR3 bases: TGCAGTGCTAGTTTAGCTCCGGGGGAAGACTATGGCTACACCTTC. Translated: CSASLAPGEDYGYTF.

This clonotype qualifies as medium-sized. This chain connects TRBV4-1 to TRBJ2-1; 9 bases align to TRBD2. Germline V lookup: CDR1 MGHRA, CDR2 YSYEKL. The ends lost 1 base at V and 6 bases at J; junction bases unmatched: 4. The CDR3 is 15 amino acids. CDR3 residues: CASSQAREGVNEQFF. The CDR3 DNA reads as TGCGCCAGCAGCCAAGCGCGGGAGGGTGTCAATGAGCAGTTCTTC.

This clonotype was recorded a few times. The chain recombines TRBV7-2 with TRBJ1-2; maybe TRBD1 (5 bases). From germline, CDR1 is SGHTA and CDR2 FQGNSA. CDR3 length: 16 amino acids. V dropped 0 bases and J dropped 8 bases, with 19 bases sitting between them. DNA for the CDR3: TGTGCCAGCAGCTTAGCGGCACTCAGACAGACTGACGGCTACACCTTC. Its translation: CASSLAALRQTDGYTF.

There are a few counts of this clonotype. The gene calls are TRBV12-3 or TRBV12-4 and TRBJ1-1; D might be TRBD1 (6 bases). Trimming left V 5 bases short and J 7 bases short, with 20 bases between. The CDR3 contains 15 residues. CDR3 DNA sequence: TGTGCCAGCAGTCTTACCGAGACAGGTACACTTGAAGCTTTCTTT. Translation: CASSLTETGTLEAFF.

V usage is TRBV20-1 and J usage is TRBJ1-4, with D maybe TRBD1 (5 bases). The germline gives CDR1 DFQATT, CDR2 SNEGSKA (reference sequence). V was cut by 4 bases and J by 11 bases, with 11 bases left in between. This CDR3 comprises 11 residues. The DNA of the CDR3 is TGCAGTGCTAAGGCCGGGACGAAACTGTTTTTT. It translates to CSAKAGTKLFF.

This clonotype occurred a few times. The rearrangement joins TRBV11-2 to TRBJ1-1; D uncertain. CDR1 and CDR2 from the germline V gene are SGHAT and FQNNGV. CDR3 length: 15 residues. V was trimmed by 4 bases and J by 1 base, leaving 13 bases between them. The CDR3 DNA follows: TGTGCCAGCAGCTCGATGGGGAGAAGGAACACTGAAGCTTTCTTT. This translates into CASSSMGRRNTEAFF.

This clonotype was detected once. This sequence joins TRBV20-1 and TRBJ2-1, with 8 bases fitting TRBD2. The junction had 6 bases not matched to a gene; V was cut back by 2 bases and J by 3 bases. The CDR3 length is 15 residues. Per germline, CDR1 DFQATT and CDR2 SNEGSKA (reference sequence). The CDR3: CSARNVAGSYNEQFF. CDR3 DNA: TGCAGTGCTAGAAACGTAGCGGGAAGCTACAATGAGCAGTTCTTC.

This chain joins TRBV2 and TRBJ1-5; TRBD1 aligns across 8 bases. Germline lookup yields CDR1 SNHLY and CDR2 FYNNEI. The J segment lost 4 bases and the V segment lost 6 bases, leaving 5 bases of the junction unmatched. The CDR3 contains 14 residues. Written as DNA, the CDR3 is TGTGCCAGCAGACCAGGGGGCGGGAATCAGCCCCAGCATTTT. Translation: CASRPGGGNQPQHF.

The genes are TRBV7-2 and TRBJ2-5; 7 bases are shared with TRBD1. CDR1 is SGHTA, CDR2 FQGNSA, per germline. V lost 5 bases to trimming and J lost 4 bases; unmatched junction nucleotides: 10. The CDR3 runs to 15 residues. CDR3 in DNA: TGTGCCAGCAGCGGTAGACAGGGTGGGCGAGAGACCCAGTACTTC. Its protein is CASSGRQGGRETQYF.

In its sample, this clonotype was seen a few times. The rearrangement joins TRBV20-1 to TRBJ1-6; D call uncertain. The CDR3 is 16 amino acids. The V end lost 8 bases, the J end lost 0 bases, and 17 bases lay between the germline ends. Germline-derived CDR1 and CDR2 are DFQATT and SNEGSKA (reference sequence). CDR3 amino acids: CSSRDRRGSYNSPLHF. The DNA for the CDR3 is TGCAGTTCAAGAGACCGACGGGGCTCCTATAATTCACCCCTCCACTTT.